This entry concerns a single T cell receptor (beta chain). This CDR3 is built from 14 residues. Trimming took 5 bases from V and 3 from J, leaving 9 bases between them. CDR1 SGHDT and CDR2 YYEEEE come from the germline V gene. TCRdb itself ran the PCR reads through MiXCR, one entry per CDR3 protein. Among 90,000 or so distinct CDR3 sequences, around half were seen once, and the ten largest hold around 10%. The sample originates from a study of CDR3 diversity in severe acne. The specimen was blood. This chain connects TRBV5-6 to TRBJ1-6, with D tentatively TRBD1 (6 bases). The clonotype originates from a male donor in good health, serving as a control. This chain's CDR3 is CASSRGGYNSPLHF. CDR3 nucleotide sequence: TGTGCCAGCAGTAGAGGGGGCTATAATTCACCCCTCCACTTT.